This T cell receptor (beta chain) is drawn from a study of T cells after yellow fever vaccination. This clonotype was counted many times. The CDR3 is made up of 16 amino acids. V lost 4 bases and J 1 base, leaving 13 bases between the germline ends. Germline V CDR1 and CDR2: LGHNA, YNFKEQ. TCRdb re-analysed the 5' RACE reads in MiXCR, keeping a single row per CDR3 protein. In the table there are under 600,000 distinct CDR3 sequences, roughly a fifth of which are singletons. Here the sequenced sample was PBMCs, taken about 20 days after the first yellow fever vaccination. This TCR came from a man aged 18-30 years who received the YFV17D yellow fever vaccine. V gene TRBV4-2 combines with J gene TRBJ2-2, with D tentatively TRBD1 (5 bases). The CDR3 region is CASSLGTGQNTGELFF. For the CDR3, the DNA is TGTGCCAGCAGCCTTGGAACTGGACAGAACACCGGGGAGCTGTTTTTT.